This TCR beta chain was captured by sequencing in a study of radiation and T cells in renal cell carcinoma (dated by TCRdb to about 2020). Concerning the study at large: Samples were obtained from a clinical trial, in which 15 Gy stereotactic body radiation therapy was delivered to primary renal cell carcinomas and nephrectomy was performed 4 weeks later. In the approximately 53 samples combined, roughly 4.4 million unique CDR3 nucleotide sequences were found, encoding approximately 2,800,000 unique CDR3 amino acid sequences. TCR beta sequencing covered 50 to 55 samples in total, comprising approximately 26 tumors and about 27 peripheral blood samples.

The time point label, as the study defines it: baseline pretreatment blood. The treatment or condition label corresponds to: 15 Gy SBRT to primary tumor, nephrectomy 4 weeks later. To follow tumor-enriched clonotypes, serial peripheral blood was collected from radiation-treated patients at baseline and at 2 weeks and 4 weeks after SBRT. Every patient had renal cell carcinoma of clear cell pathology. Genomic DNA for TCR sequencing was prepared using the QIAamp DNA Blood Mini Kit (Qiagen). The analyses included only samples that passed all quality control checks. Spanning cysteine to phenylalanine, the CDR3 consists of 15 amino acids. Only the CDR3 DNA is retained, 45 bases long and in frame from the first base. TCR beta libraries were generated from genomic DNA with the immunoSEQ kit, following the manufacturer's recommendations. To prepare libraries, a first multiplex PCR with proprietary primers was run, followed by a second PCR that added unique barcodes, and a bead cleanup was done after each round. A positive control reaction and a negative control reaction, both provided in the kit, were run with every batch of samples. The final libraries were assessed on an Agilent 4200 TapeStation D1000 ScreenTape, pooled by volume, and quantified by qPCR. Sequencing ran on an Illumina NextSeq500 with a MidOutput 150-cycle cartridge, using 156 Read1 and 15 Index1 cycles with kit custom primers. The pooled library was loaded at approximately 1 pM, with a 20% PhiX control spiked in. The authors processed their data as follows. Vendor-processed data were analyzed in R, and a clonotype was defined as all T cells sharing the same CDR3 nucleotide sequence. For clone abundance analyses, frequencies were normalized to the 10,000 most abundant clones per sample. Before analysis, public T cell clones were removed, and these numbered fewer than six per sample on average. An abundance difference of at least 32-fold between compartments was the criterion for calling clonotypes tumor-enriched or baseline blood-enriched. A beta-binomial differential abundance model was used to identify clonotypes that expanded or contracted between blood time points. The Baroni-Urbani and Buser coefficient was used to measure tumor-blood repertoire similarity, and groups were compared with two-tailed Wilcoxon tests in R. Drawn from immuneACCESS, this table holds only the in-frame rearrangements with V and J called that TCRdb kept. Clones are partly lost; checked studies trace under half to an unresolved V gene and leave the rest unexplained. That table is the source of V, J and clone size, and D and trimming were worked out from the DNA. The sample records 130,000 to 150,000 clones, 88% of which are singletons. The ten most abundant clones make up 4.1% of the sample.

Concerning this clone: Its antigen target is currently unknown. It has no much larger one-base neighbor in the sample; base qualities were not kept.

Summary of the overall study and its limitations: In blood, the top tumor clonotypes increased from baseline to 2 weeks after radiation and then shrank by 4 weeks, which suggests a temporary expansion of tumor-resident clones. Because pretreatment tumor biopsies were not available, the baseline intratumoral presence of clonotypes could not be determined. Blood repertoire dynamics were not followed beyond 4 weeks after treatment. The single-armed trial design could not address effects of radiation dose or scheduling on the TCR repertoire.

The sample was blood, taken from a patient whose treatment included radiotherapy and nephrectomy. The chain uses TRBV1 and TRBJ2-2; the table gives TRBD1 as D, unverified against the DNA. TRBV1 is an annotated pseudogene. The sequence was collected from a woman between 65 and 79 years old with renal cell carcinoma. The nucleotides read TGCACCAGCAGCCAACCGGACAGAGGCACCGGGGAGCTGTTTTTT. Translated, this is CTSSQPDRGTGELFF.